This TCR beta chain was retrieved from a study of blood T cell repertoires in COVID-19. Study as a whole: Material from acute and convalescent COVID-19 was sourced from the United States, Italy and Spain.

In the authors' methods: Using reference gene primer amplification, nucleated cell counts were estimated. TCRdb keeps only in-frame clones here, not all; method: immunoSEQ multiplex PCR. V and J calls and clone size follow that table, whereas D and trimming were derived from the DNA. The table has under 300,000 clones, approximately 86% seen once. Germline V gene lookup returns CDR1 LGHDT and CDR2 YNNKEL (reference sequence). V dropped 1 base and J dropped 4; count of bases not matched to a gene: 3. There are 15 residues in the CDR3. Sequencing was performed on peripheral blood. The TCR comes from a woman aged 70 to 79 with COVID-19, enrolled during active disease. V gene TRBV3-1 (or the pseudogene TRBV3-2) combines with J gene TRBJ1-3; TRBD1 agrees at 8 bases. CDR3 in amino acids: CASSQGTGRGNTIYF. The CDR3 DNA reads TGTGCCAGCAGCCAAGGGACAGGGAGAGGAAACACCATATATTTT.